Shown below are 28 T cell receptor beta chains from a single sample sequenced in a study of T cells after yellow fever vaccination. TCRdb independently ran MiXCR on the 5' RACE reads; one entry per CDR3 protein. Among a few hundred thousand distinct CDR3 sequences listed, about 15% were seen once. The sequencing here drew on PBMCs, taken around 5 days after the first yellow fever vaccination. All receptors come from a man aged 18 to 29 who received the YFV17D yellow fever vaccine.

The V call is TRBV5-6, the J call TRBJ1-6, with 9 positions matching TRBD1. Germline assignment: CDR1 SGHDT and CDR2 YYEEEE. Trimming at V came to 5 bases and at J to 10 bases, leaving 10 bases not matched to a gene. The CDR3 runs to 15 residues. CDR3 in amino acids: CASRLRQGVWSPLHF. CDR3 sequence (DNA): TGTGCCAGCAGGTTGCGACAGGGGGTTTGGTCACCCCTCCACTTT.

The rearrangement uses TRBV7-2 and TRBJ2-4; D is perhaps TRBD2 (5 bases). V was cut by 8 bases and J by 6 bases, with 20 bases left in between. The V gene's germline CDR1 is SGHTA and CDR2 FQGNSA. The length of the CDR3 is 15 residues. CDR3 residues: CASQNSVRSGNIQYF. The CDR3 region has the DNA TGTGCCAGCCAAAACTCCGTGAGGAGCGGAAACATTCAGTACTTC.

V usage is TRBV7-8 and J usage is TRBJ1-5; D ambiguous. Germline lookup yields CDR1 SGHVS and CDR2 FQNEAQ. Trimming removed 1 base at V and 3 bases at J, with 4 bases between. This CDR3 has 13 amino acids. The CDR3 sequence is CASSLDFNQPQHF. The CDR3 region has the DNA TGTGCCAGCAGCTTAGACTTCAATCAGCCCCAGCATTTT. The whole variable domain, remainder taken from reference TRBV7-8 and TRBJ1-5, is GAGVSQSPRYKVAKRGQDVALRCDPISGHVSLFWYQQALGQGPEFLTYFQNEAQLDKSGLPSDRFFAERPEGSVSTLKIQRTQQEDSAVYLCASSLDFNQPQHFGDGTRLSIL.

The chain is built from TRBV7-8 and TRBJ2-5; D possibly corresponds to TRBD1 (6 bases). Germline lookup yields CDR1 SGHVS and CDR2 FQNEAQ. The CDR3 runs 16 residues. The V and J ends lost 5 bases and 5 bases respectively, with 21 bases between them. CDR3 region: CASSQQSGVGTETQYF. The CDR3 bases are TGTGCCAGCAGCCAACAATCAGGGGTTGGTACGGAGACCCAGTACTTC.

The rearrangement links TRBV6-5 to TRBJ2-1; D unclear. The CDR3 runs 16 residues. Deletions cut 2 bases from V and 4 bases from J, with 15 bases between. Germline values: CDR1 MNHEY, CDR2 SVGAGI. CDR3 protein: CASSYGASSLYNEQFF. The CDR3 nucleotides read TGTGCCAGCAGTTACGGTGCCAGCTCGCTGTACAATGAGCAGTTCTTC.

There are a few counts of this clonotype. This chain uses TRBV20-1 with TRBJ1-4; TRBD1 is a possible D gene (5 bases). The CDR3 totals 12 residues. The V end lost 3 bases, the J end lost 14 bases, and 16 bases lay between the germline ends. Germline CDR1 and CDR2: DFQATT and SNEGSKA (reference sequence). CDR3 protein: CSASRAVDSLFF. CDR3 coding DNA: TGCAGTGCTAGTAGGGCCGTAGACAGCCTGTTTTTT.

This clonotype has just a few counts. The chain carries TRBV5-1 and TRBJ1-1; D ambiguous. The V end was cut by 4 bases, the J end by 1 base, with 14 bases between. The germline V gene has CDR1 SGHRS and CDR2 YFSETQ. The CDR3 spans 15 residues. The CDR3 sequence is CASSTEASWNTEAFF. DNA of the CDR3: TGCGCCAGCAGCACCGAGGCCTCATGGAACACTGAAGCTTTCTTT.

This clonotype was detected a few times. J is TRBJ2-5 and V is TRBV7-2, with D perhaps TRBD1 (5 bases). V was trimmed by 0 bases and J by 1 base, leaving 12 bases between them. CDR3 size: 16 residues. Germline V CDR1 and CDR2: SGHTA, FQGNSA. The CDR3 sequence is CASSLAGPTIQETQYF. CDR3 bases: TGTGCCAGCAGCTTAGCGGGGCCCACGATCCAAGAGACCCAGTACTTC.

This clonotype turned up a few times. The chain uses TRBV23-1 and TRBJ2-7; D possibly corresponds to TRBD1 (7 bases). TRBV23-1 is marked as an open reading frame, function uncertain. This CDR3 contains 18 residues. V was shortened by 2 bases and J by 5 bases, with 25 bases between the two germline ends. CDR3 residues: CASSQRRGKGASEHEQYF. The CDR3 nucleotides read TGCGCCAGCAGTCAAAGGAGGGGGAAGGGGGCATCGGAGCACGAGCAGTACTTC.

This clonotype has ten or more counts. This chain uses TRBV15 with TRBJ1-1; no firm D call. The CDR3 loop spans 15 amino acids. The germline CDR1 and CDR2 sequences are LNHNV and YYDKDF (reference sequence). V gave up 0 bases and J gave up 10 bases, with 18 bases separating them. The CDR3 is CATSREAVAMDGAFF. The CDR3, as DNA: TGTGCCACCAGCAGAGAGGCAGTCGCGATGGATGGAGCTTTCTTT.

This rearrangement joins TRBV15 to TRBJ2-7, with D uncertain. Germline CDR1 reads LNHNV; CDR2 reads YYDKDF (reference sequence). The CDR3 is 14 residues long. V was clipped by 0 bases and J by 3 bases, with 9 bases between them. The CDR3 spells CATSREAGLYEQYV. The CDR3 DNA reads TGTGCCACCAGCAGAGAGGCAGGCCTCTACGAGCAGTACGTC.

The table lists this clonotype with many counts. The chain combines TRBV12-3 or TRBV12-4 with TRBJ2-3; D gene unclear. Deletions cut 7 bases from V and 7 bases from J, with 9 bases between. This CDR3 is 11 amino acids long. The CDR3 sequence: CASTKEYTQYF. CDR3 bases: TGTGCCAGCACAAAGGAGTATACGCAGTATTTT.

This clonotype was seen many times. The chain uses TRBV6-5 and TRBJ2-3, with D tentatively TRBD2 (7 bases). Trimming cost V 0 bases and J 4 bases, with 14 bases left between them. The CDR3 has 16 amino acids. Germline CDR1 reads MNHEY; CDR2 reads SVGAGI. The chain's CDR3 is CASSYSLAGAADTQYF. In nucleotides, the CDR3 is TGTGCCAGCAGTTACTCGCTGGCGGGGGCGGCAGATACGCAGTATTTT.

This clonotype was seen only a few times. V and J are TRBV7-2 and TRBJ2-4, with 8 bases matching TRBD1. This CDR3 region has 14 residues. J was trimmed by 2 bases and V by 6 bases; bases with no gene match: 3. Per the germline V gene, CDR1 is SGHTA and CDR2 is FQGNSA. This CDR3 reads CASSTGGTKNIQYF. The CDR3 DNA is TGTGCCAGCAGTACAGGGGGGACCAAAAACATTCAGTACTTC.

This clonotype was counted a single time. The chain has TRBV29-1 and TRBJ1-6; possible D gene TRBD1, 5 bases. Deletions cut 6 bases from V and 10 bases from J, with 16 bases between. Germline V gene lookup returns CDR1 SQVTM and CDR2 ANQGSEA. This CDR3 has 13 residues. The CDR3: CSVGGLQGSPLHF. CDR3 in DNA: TGCAGCGTGGGCGGACTCCAGGGCTCACCCCTCCACTTT.

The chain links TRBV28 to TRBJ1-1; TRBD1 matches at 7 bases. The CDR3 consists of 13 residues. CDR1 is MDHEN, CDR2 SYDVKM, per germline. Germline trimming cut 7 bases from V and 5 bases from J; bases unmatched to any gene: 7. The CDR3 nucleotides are TGTGCCAGCAACTACAGGGGAAGGACTGAAGCTTTCTTT. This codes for CASNYRGRTEAFF.

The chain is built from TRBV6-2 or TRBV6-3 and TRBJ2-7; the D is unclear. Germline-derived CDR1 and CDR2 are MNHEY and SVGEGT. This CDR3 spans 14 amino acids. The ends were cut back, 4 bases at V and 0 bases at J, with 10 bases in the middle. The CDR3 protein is CASSSTRSSYEQYV. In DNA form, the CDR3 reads TGTGCCAGCAGTTCCACCAGGAGCTCCTACGAGCAGTACGTC.

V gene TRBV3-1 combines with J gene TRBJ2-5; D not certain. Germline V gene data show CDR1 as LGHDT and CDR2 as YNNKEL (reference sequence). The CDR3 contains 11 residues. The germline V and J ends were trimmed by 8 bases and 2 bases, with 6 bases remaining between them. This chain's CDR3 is CASVTQETQYF. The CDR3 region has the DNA TGTGCCAGCGTGACTCAAGAGACCCAGTACTTC.

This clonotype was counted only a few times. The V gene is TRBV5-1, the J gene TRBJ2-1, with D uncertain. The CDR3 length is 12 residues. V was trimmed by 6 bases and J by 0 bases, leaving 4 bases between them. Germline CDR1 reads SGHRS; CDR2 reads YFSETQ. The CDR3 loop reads CASTSSYNEQFF. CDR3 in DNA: TGCGCCAGCACCAGCTCCTACAATGAGCAGTTCTTC.

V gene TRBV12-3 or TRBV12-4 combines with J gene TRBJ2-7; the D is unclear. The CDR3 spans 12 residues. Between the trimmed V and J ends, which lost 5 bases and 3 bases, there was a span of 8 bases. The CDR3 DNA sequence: TGTGCCAGCAGTACGACGGGCTACGAGCAGTACGTC. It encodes CASSTTGYEQYV.

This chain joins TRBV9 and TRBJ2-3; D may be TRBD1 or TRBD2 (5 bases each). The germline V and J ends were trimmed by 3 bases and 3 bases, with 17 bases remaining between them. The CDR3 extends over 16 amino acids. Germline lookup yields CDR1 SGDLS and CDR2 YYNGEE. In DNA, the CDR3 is TGTGCCAGCAGCGGGTCATGGGGACCAAGAACAGATACGCAGTATTTT. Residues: CASSGSWGPRTDTQYF.

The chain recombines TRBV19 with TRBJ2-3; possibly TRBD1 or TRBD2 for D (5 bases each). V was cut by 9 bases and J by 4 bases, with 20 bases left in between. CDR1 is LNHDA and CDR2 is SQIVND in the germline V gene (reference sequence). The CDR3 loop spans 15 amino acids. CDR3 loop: CASRSIRDGADTQYF. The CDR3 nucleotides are TGTGCCAGCCGTAGTATTCGGGACGGGGCAGATACGCAGTATTTT.

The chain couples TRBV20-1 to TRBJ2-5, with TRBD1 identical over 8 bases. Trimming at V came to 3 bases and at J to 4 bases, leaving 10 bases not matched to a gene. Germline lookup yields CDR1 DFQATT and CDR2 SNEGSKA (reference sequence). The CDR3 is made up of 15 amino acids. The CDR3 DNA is TGCAGTGCTAGGCCCCCGTGGACAGGGCCAGAGACCCAGTACTTC. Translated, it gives CSARPPWTGPETQYF.

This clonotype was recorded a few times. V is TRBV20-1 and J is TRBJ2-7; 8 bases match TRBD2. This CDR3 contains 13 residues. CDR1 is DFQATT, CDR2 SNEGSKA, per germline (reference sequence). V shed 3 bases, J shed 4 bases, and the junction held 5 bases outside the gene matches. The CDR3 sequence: CSASRGGRYEQYF. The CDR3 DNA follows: TGCAGTGCTAGCCGGGGGGGCCGATACGAGCAGTACTTC.

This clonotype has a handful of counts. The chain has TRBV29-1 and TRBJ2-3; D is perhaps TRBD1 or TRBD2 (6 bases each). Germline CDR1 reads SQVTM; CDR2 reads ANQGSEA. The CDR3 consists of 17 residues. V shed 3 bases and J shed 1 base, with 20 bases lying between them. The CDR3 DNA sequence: TGCAGCGTTGAGGCCCGGAGGAGGGGGTACCGCACAGATACGCAGTATTTT. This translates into CSVEARRRGYRTDTQYF.

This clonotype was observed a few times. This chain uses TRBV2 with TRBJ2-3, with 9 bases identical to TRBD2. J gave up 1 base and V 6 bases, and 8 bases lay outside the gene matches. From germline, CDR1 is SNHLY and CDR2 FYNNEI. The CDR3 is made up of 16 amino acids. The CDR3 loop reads CASRGSRLAGTDTQYF. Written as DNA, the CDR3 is TGTGCCAGCAGAGGAAGTAGACTAGCGGGCACAGATACGCAGTATTTT.

CDR3 residues: CASSYLQTVHTGELFF. The CDR3 DNA is TGTGCCAGCAGCTACCTGCAAACCGTCCACACCGGGGAGCTGTTTTTT. The genes are TRBV3-1 and TRBJ2-2; D uncertain. Germline CDR1 LGHDT, CDR2 YNNKEL (reference sequence). V shed 5 bases and J shed 3 bases, with 16 bases lying between them. The CDR3 contains 16 residues.

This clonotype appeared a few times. This CDR3 reads CASSEGLAGTEQFF. In DNA, the CDR3 is TGCGCCAGCAGCGAGGGACTAGCGGGAACCGAGCAGTTCTTC. V gene TRBV5-1 combines with J gene TRBJ2-1; 13 bases align to TRBD2. From germline, CDR1 is SGHRS and CDR2 YFSETQ. This CDR3 comprises 14 residues. The V and J ends lost 4 bases and 10 bases, in that order; junction bases with no gene match: 5.